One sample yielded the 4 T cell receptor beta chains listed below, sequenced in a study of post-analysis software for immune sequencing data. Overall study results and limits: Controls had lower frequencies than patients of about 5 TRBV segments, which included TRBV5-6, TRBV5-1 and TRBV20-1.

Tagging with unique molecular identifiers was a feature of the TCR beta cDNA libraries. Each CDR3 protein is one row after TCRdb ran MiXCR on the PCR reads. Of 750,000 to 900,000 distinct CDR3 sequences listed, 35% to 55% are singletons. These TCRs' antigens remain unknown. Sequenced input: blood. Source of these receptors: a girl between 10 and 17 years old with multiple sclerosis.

The CDR3 bases are TGCAGTGCTAGAGTTCCAGGCTTTGGAGAAAAACTGTTTTTT. Amino acids: CSARVPGFGEKLFF. The rearrangement joins TRBV20-1 to TRBJ1-4; D is unresolved. Germline CDR1 and CDR2: DFQATT and SNEGSKA (reference sequence). Trimming shortened V by 1 base and J by 8 bases, and 14 bases separated the two germline ends. The length of the CDR3 is 14 residues.

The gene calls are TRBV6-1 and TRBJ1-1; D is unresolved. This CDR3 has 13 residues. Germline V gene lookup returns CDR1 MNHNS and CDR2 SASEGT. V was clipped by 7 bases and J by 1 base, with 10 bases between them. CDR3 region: CASINLENTEAFF. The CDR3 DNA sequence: TGTGCCAGCATTAACCTAGAGAACACTGAAGCTTTCTTT.

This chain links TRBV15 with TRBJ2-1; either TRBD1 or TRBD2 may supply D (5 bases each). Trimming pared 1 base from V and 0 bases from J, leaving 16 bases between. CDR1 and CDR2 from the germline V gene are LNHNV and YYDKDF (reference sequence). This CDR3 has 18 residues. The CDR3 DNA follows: TGTGCCACCAGCAGAGGCCACCTGAAGGGGAGCTCCTACAATGAGCAGTTCTTC. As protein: CATSRGHLKGSSYNEQFF.

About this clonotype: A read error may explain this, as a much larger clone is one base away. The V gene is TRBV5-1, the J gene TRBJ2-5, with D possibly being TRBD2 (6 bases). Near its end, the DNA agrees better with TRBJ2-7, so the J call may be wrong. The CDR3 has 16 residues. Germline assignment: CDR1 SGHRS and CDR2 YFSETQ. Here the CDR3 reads CASSMGTGESQYEQYF. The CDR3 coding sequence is TGCGCCAGCAGCATGGGGACGGGGGAGAGCCAATACGAGCAGTACTTC.